Each of the 25 T cell receptor beta chains below was sequenced from the same sample in a study of monozygotic twins with inflammatory bowel disease. TCRdb re-called the 5' RACE reads and gives one entry per CDR3 protein, without DNA. Found here are approximately 400,000 distinct CDR3 sequences; the top ten clones hold 2.4%. The sequenced material came from blood. The receptors here all came from a human donor with ulcerative colitis or Crohn's disease, or a healthy co-twin of an affected twin (not recorded which).

The CDR3 loop is CASSLMGTQGSAGNTIYF. This chain uses TRBV11-2 with TRBJ1-3; lacking DNA, the TRBD1 call made by TCRdb goes unchecked. The CDR3 has 18 residues. The V gene's germline CDR1 is SGHAT and CDR2 FQNNGV.

The chain employs TRBV7-2 and TRBJ1-1; TCRdb lists TRBD1, though no DNA is available to test this call. CDR1 SGHTA and CDR2 FQGNSA come from the germline V gene. CDR3 size: 17 residues. CDR3 sequence reads: CASSLGRGRRMNTEAFF.

The gene calls are TRBV7-3 and TRBJ2-3; TCRdb's assignment of TRBD1 cannot be checked, as there is no DNA. Germline CDR1 SGHTA, CDR2 FQGTGA. This CDR3 has 14 amino acids. CDR3 in amino acids: CASSSGTSSDTQYF.

V and J are TRBV27 and TRBJ1-5; absent DNA, TCRdb's TRBD1 call cannot be checked. The CDR3 totals 15 residues. Germline loops: CDR1 MNHEY, CDR2 SMNVEV (reference sequence). The chain's CDR3 is CASSPRTGTHQPQHF.

The chain combines TRBV6-5 with TRBJ2-1. The germline gives CDR1 MNHEY, CDR2 SVGAGI. The CDR3 contains 14 residues. CDR3 loop: CASSYSAPYNEQFF.

The chain employs TRBV6-1 and TRBJ2-1; no DNA is available, so the TRBD2 call from TCRdb remains unchecked. The CDR3 has 18 amino acids. From germline, CDR1 is MNHNS and CDR2 SASEGT. The CDR3 sequence is CASSGTSLGLATRNEQFF.

The gene calls are TRBV24-1 and TRBJ2-1; with no DNA, the TCRdb D assignment of TRBD2 cannot be verified. Germline CDR1 reads KGHDR; CDR2 reads SFDVKD. The CDR3 is 14 amino acids. The CDR3: CATSDFISGNEQFF.

This chain's CDR3 is CATSRDMPTNTGELFF. The V and J genes are TRBV15 and TRBJ2-2. CDR1 and CDR2 from the germline V gene are LNHNV and YYDKDF (reference sequence). The CDR3 spans 16 residues.

The chain carries TRBV21-1 and TRBJ2-3. TRBV21-1 is assigned pseudogene status. This CDR3 contains 12 residues. This CDR3 reads CASILYGDTQYF.

The CDR3 reads CASRPRGGETYNEQFF. This chain connects TRBV7-9 to TRBJ2-1; without DNA, the TCRdb call of TRBD2 cannot be checked. Germline CDR1 and CDR2: SEHNR and FQNEAQ (reference sequence). The CDR3 consists of 16 residues.

The chain is built from TRBV30 and TRBJ1-1; the TCRdb D gene call, TRBD1, has no DNA to confirm it. Germline assignment: CDR1 GTSNPN and CDR2 SVGIG (reference sequence). This CDR3 has 11 residues. The CDR3 reads CVREDRTEAFF.

The chain recombines TRBV27 with TRBJ2-3; lacking DNA, the TRBD2 call made by TCRdb goes unchecked. CDR3 length: 13 residues. Germline V lookup: CDR1 MNHEY, CDR2 SMNVEV (reference sequence). This chain's CDR3 is CASSLGASSPQYF.

This chain uses TRBV20-1 with TRBJ2-5; TCRdb proposes TRBD2, but this gene call is untestable without DNA. The germline V gene has CDR1 DFQATT and CDR2 SNEGSKA (reference sequence). The CDR3 sequence is 13 residues long. This CDR3 is CSALLLLGETQYF.

The chain couples TRBV6-1 to TRBJ2-7. There are 14 residues in the CDR3. Germline assignment: CDR1 MNHNS and CDR2 SASEGT. Here the CDR3 reads CASSEKQGSYEQYF.

The CDR3 protein is CASSLSVTYEQYF. This chain joins TRBV5-6 and TRBJ2-7. The CDR3 is made up of 13 amino acids. Germline assignment: CDR1 SGHDT and CDR2 YYEEEE. Variable domain in full (rest from reference TRBV5-6 and TRBJ2-7): DAGVTQSPTHLIKTRGQQVTLRCSPKSGHDTVSWYQQALGQGPQFIFQYYEEEERQRGNFPDRFSGHQFPNYSSELNVNALLLGDSALYLCASSLSVTYEQYFGPGTRLTVT.

This chain uses TRBV6-6 with TRBJ2-1; TCRdb's D gene call, TRBD1, goes unchecked for lack of DNA. There are 14 residues in the CDR3. Per germline, CDR1 MNHNY and CDR2 SVGAGI (reference sequence). CDR3 region: CASKRQGGSNEQFF.

The V and J genes are TRBV12-3 or TRBV12-4 and TRBJ2-4; there is no DNA to check the TCRdb D call of TRBD1. The CDR3 contains 17 residues. CDR3 in amino acids: CASSLDLTGVRNYIQYF.

The chain combines TRBV2 with TRBJ2-5; TCRdb outputs TRBD1, but without DNA this stays unchecked. This CDR3 region has 14 residues. Germline values: CDR1 SNHLY, CDR2 FYNNEI. The CDR3 region is CARSGTGGTETQYF.

V and J are TRBV6-5 and TRBJ1-1; TCRdb's assignment of TRBD1 cannot be checked, as there is no DNA. This CDR3 is 17 amino acids long. Germline V gene lookup returns CDR1 MNHEY and CDR2 SVGAGI. CDR3 loop: CASSFRDRGIMNTEAFF.

Here the CDR3 reads CSARATGQVPNEQYF. This chain joins TRBV20-1 and TRBJ2-7; TCRdb reports TRBD1, a call that lacks DNA to check it against. This CDR3 region has 15 residues. Germline CDR1 reads DFQATT; CDR2 reads SNEGSKA (reference sequence).

The chain employs TRBV6-2 or TRBV6-3 and TRBJ2-6. In germline, CDR1 is MNHEY, CDR2 SVGEGT. The CDR3 contains 13 residues. The CDR3 reads CASSYPGANVLTF.

The rearrangement links TRBV5-1 to TRBJ2-2; TCRdb lists TRBD2, though no DNA is available to test this call. CDR3 length equals 16 residues. Germline V CDR1 and CDR2: SGHRS, YFSETQ. The CDR3 protein is CASSLAWQGGTGELFF.

The V call is TRBV12-3 or TRBV12-4, the J call TRBJ1-6; TCRdb gives TRBD1 as the D gene, but with no DNA this cannot be confirmed. This CDR3 is 15 amino acids long. The CDR3 sequence: CASASRDSNNSPLHF.

The chain joins TRBV20-1 to TRBJ2-7; TCRdb's D call of TRBD1 is untestable without DNA. Germline values: CDR1 DFQATT, CDR2 SNEGSKA (reference sequence). The CDR3 loop spans 17 amino acids. The CDR3 loop is CSVSDRGRLAGRHEQYF.

The chain is built from TRBV20-1 and TRBJ2-7; TCRdb returns TRBD2, unconfirmable since there is no DNA. CDR3 size: 13 residues. The germline V gene has CDR1 DFQATT and CDR2 SNEGSKA (reference sequence). CDR3 sequence: CSAPGTSGVEQYF.